These 31 T cell receptor beta chains came from one sample sequenced in a study of T cells in Graves' hyperthyroidism and ophthalmopathy. Amplification of TCR beta CDR3 regions was performed using RNA transcripts as template. HTBI primers were employed in a first-round RT-PCR of the TCR CDR3. Each CDR3 protein gets one entry after TCRdb re-called the multiplex PCR reads with MiXCR. The profile shows over 700,000 distinct CDR3 sequences, around 20% of them singletons. The sample was blood. These receptors were collected from a woman aged 45-65 years with Graves' hyperthyroidism that later progressed to Graves' ophthalmopathy.

This chain connects TRBV30 to TRBJ1-6, with D uncertain. The CDR3 is 14 amino acids. V lost 2 bases and J lost 9, with 14 bases in between. Germline loops: CDR1 GTSNPN, CDR2 SVGIG (reference sequence). Here the CDR3 reads CAWSPTPPSSPLHF. DNA for the CDR3: TGTGCCTGGAGTCCCACACCGCCTAGTTCACCCCTCCACTTT. The full variable domain, rest sourced from reference TRBV30 and TRBJ1-6, is SQTIHQWPATLVQPVGSPLSLECTVEGTSNPNLYWYRQAAGRGLQLLFYSVGIGQISSEVPQNLSASRPQDRQFILSSKKLLLSDSGFYLCAWSPTPPSSPLHFGNGTRLTVT.

V and J are TRBV10-2 and TRBJ2-7; D is possibly TRBD2 (5 bases). Trimming removed 1 base at V and 2 bases at J, with 6 bases between. Per the germline V gene, CDR1 is WSHSY and CDR2 is SAAADI. The CDR3 length is 13 residues. The CDR3 spells CASSEWTAYEQYF. The DNA of the CDR3 is TGCGCCAGCAGTGAGTGGACTGCCTACGAGCAGTACTTC.

This clonotype was recorded at least ten times. The J gene is TRBJ1-1, the V gene TRBV18, with no clear D. This CDR3 has 13 residues. Trimming left V 2 bases short and J 3 bases short, with 7 bases between. CDR1 and CDR2 (germline): KGHSH, LQKENI. The CDR3 DNA is TGTGCCAGCTCACCAAGCGGGGACACTGAAGCTTTCTTT. This codes for CASSPSGDTEAFF.

This clonotype has a count of ten or more. This rearrangement joins TRBV24-1 to TRBJ1-5; 10 positions agree with TRBD1. Germline loops: CDR1 KGHDR, CDR2 SFDVKD. V shed 6 bases, J shed 3 bases, and the junction held 7 bases outside the gene matches. The length of the CDR3 is 16 residues. In nucleotides, the CDR3 is TGTGCCACCAGTTCTGCCGGGACAGGGGACAATCAGCCCCAGCATTTT. Its translation is CATSSAGTGDNQPQHF.

The table lists this clonotype with many counts. CDR3: CASRIGGRTEAFF. The DNA of the CDR3 is TGCGCCAGCCGAATAGGGGGCAGGACTGAAGCTTTCTTT. This chain links TRBV5-1 with TRBJ1-1, with 7 positions matching TRBD1. Germline V gene sequence: CDR1 SGHRS, CDR2 YFSETQ. This CDR3 region has 13 residues. The V and J ends lost 7 bases and 5 bases, in that order; junction bases with no gene match: 8.

This clonotype was detected many times. The chain links TRBV10-1 to TRBJ1-1; maybe TRBD1 (5 bases). Germline V gene data show CDR1 as WNHNN and CDR2 as SYGVQD (reference sequence). There are 16 residues in the CDR3. V was pared by 6 bases and J by 1 base, with 18 bases between. In DNA form, the CDR3 reads TGCGCCAGCAGCTGGGGACTTCTGGTAGGGAACACTGAAGCTTTCTTT. This encodes CASSWGLLVGNTEAFF.

The chain joins TRBV12-3 or TRBV12-4 to TRBJ1-4; tentative D call: TRBD1 (6 bases). Trimming shortened V by 6 bases and J by 7 bases, and 18 bases separated the two germline ends. The CDR3 covers 15 residues. CDR3 in DNA: TGTGCCAGCAGCCCCCTACAGGGCTTTTTTGAAAAACTGTTTTTT. It specifies CASSPLQGFFEKLFF.

This chain links TRBV20-1 with TRBJ2-3; TRBD2 agrees at 16 bases. The ends lost 3 bases at V and 3 bases at J; junction bases unmatched: 6. CDR3 length: 17 residues. Germline V gene data show CDR1 as DFQATT and CDR2 as SNEGSKA (reference sequence). In DNA, the CDR3 is TGCAGTGCTAGGGGACTAGCGGGGGGGCATAATACAGATACGCAGTATTTT. The encoded protein is CSARGLAGGHNTDTQYF.

This clonotype was seen ten or more times. The chain joins TRBV6-1 to TRBJ2-2; D not certain. V lost 2 bases and J lost 2, with 9 bases in between. The CDR3 runs 15 residues. The germline V gene has CDR1 MNHNS and CDR2 SASEGT. CDR3 loop: CASSEQDANTGELFF. Written as DNA, the CDR3 is TGTGCCAGCAGTGAACAGGACGCCAACACCGGGGAGCTGTTTTTT.

V and J are TRBV18 and TRBJ1-6; weak D call: TRBD1 (5 bases). This CDR3 is built from 14 residues. CDR1 and CDR2 (germline): KGHSH, LQKENI. V lost 3 bases and J 8 bases, leaving 11 bases between the germline ends. The CDR3 region is CASSPRGDDSPLHF. The CDR3 bases are TGTGCCAGCTCACCTCGGGGGGATGATTCACCCCTCCACTTT.

The sample holds a few counts of this clonotype. The chain is built from TRBV4-2 and TRBJ2-5; no firm D call. This CDR3 comprises 13 residues. Trimming left V 0 bases short and J 5 bases short, with 7 bases between. The V gene's germline CDR1 is LGHNA and CDR2 YNFKEQ. CDR3 region: CASSQDVVETQYF. CDR3 DNA sequence: TGTGCCAGCAGCCAAGACGTCGTGGAGACCCAGTACTTC.

The chain joins TRBV20-1 to TRBJ1-5, with 7 bases aligning to TRBD1. Germline V gene sequence: CDR1 DFQATT, CDR2 SNEGSKA (reference sequence). The J segment lost 4 bases and the V segment lost 0 bases, leaving 9 bases of the junction unmatched. The CDR3 length is 16 residues. The CDR3 region is CSARDETGQMNQPQHF. As DNA, the CDR3 is TGCAGTGCTAGAGATGAGACGGGACAGATGAATCAGCCCCAGCATTTT.

This clonotype has only a few counts. The V and J genes are TRBV12-5 and TRBJ1-2; no firm D call. CDR3 length: 13 amino acids. CDR1 is LGHNT, CDR2 FRNRAP, per germline. The V and J ends lost 6 bases and 3 bases respectively, with 11 bases between them. The CDR3 DNA follows: TGTGCTAGTGGGCGTGACACGGACTATGGCTACACCTTC. Its translation: CASGRDTDYGYTF.

This clonotype was counted many times. This rearrangement joins TRBV5-1 to TRBJ2-2, with D hard to call. CDR3 length: 14 amino acids. V lost 1 base and J 1 base, leaving 5 bases between the germline ends. Germline values: CDR1 SGHRS, CDR2 YFSETQ. CDR3 coding DNA: TGCGCCAGCAGCTTGATGTGGAACACCGGGGAGCTGTTTTTT. Translation gives CASSLMWNTGELFF.

This clonotype was seen many times. The chain has TRBV18 and TRBJ1-1, with 7 positions matching TRBD1. Germline V gives CDR1 KGHSH, CDR2 LQKENI. With 0 bases clipped from V and 0 bases from J, the junction kept 4 bases outside the gene matches. The CDR3 contains 16 residues. The CDR3 nucleotides are TGTGCCAGCTCACCACCCCCAGGGGGGGTGAACACTGAAGCTTTCTTT. Its translation: CASSPPPGGVNTEAFF. The entire variable domain, with the rest obtained from reference TRBV18 and TRBJ1-1, is as follows: NAGVMQNPRHLVRRRGQEARLRCSPMKGHSHVYWYRQLPEEGLKFMVYLQKENIIDESGMPKERFSAEFPKEGPSILRIQQVVRGDSAAYFCASSPPPGGVNTEAFFGQGTRLTVV.

The V call is TRBV12-3 or TRBV12-4, the J call TRBJ2-3; perhaps TRBD1 as D (5 bases). The CDR3 contains 15 residues. V lost 6 bases, J lost 3 bases, and 16 bases lay in between. CDR3 nucleotides: TGTGCCAGCAGACCCCTTAACAGGAGAACAGATACGCAGTATTTT. Protein sequence: CASRPLNRRTDTQYF.

In its sample, this clonotype was seen once. The chain couples TRBV7-2 to TRBJ2-3; the match to TRBD2 covers 8 bases. The CDR3 consists of 14 residues. With V trimmed by 2 bases and J by 8 bases, 6 bases remained unmatched. In germline, CDR1 is SGHTA, CDR2 FQGNSA. The CDR3 loop is CASSLLGTRRTQYF. The CDR3 coding sequence is TGTGCCAGCAGCTTATTAGGGACTAGACGTACGCAGTATTTT.

The CDR3 loop reads CASVGLTGELFF. The CDR3 region has the DNA TGTGCCAGTGTCGGGCTGACCGGGGAGCTGTTTTTT. This chain joins TRBV19 and TRBJ2-2, with D unresolved. Germline-derived CDR1 and CDR2 are LNHDA and SQIVND (reference sequence). Trimming removed 8 bases at V and 5 bases at J, with 9 bases between. CDR3 length equals 12 residues.

This clonotype was seen more than once but under ten times. The V and J genes are TRBV12-3 or TRBV12-4 and TRBJ2-1; no definite D call. V was shortened by 6 bases and J by 5 bases, with 5 bases between the two germline ends. The CDR3 is 11 amino acids. The CDR3 is CASRKDNEQFF. CDR3 bases: TGTGCCAGCAGAAAAGACAATGAGCAGTTCTTC.

This clonotype was counted ten times or more. The rearrangement joins TRBV2 to TRBJ1-1; no reliable D call. From germline, CDR1 is SNHLY and CDR2 FYNNEI. V dropped 4 bases and J dropped 1 base, with 7 bases sitting between them. The CDR3 length is 13 residues. CDR3 sequence (DNA): TGTGCCAGCAGTGCCTTGGGGAACACTGAAGCTTTCTTT. This sequence encodes CASSALGNTEAFF.

V is TRBV10-3 and J is TRBJ2-1, with 9 positions matching TRBD1. V trimming: 3 bases; J trimming: 8 bases; junction bases outside the gene matches: 5. The CDR3 loop spans 14 amino acids. Germline V gene lookup returns CDR1 ENHRY and CDR2 SYGVKD. The chain's CDR3 is CAISDGTGRDEQFF. The CDR3 DNA sequence: TGTGCCATCAGTGACGGGACAGGGAGGGATGAGCAGTTCTTC.

In regard to this clonotype: A much more abundant neighbour one base away suggests this may be a read error. The V gene is TRBV6-5, the J gene TRBJ1-4, with D hard to call. The germline CDR1 and CDR2 sequences are MNHEY and SVGAGI. The CDR3 totals 14 residues. The CDR3 DNA reads as TGTACCAGCAGCTATATGGGAGAGCATGAAAAACTGTTTTTT. Translated, it gives CTSSYMGEHEKLFF.

Remarks on this clonotype: A much larger clone differs by one base, so this may be a read error. This sequence joins TRBV6-1 and TRBJ1-5; D not resolved. Germline values: CDR1 MNHNS, CDR2 SASEGT. The CDR3 contains 13 residues. Trimming cost V 10 bases and J 6 bases, with 16 bases left between them. For the CDR3, the DNA is TGTGCCACCCAGGCCCCGGCGGGTCAGCCCCAGCATTTT. It codes for CATQAPAGQPQHF.

V is TRBV9 and J is TRBJ2-2; D is unclear. The V gene lost 2 bases and the J gene lost 0 bases, with 14 bases spanning the gap. This CDR3 is built from 17 residues. In germline, CDR1 is SGDLS, CDR2 YYNGEE. In DNA, the CDR3 is TGTGCCAGCAGCGTCGCATTTCGGACCTCGAACACCGGGGAGCTGTTTTTT. It translates to CASSVAFRTSNTGELFF.

V usage is TRBV28 and J usage is TRBJ2-5; no reliable D call. Trimming took 7 bases from V and 5 from J, leaving 20 bases between them. The germline V gene has CDR1 MDHEN and CDR2 SYDVKM. The CDR3 is 15 amino acids. CDR3 sequence: CASKRPRPPWETQYF. The CDR3 coding sequence is TGTGCCAGCAAACGTCCGAGACCCCCCTGGGAGACCCAGTACTTC.

This CDR3 is CASSLQSAGGPVDTQYF. CDR3 bases: TGTGCCAGCAGTTTACAATCAGCGGGGGGGCCAGTAGATACGCAGTATTTT. The chain couples TRBV7-6 to TRBJ2-3; 10 bases are shared with TRBD2. The CDR3 runs to 17 residues. Germline trimming cut 6 bases from V and 5 bases from J; bases unmatched to any gene: 14. Germline assignment: CDR1 SGHVS and CDR2 FNYEAQ. Combining the CDR3 with reference TRBV7-6 and TRBJ2-3 gives the whole variable domain GAGVSQSPRYKVTKRGQDVALRCDPISGHVSLYWYRQALGQGPEFLTYFNYEAQQDKSGLPNDRFSAERPEGSISTLTIQRTEQRDSAMYRCASSLQSAGGPVDTQYFGPGTRLTVL.

This clonotype was detected ten times or more. The rearrangement uses TRBV7-8 and TRBJ2-2; TRBD1 matches at 10 bases. V shed 4 bases, J shed 3 bases, and the junction held 8 bases outside the gene matches. The CDR3 has 17 residues. Per the germline V gene, CDR1 is SGHVS and CDR2 is FQNEAQ. This CDR3 reads CASSSPGQGPYTGELFF. Here the CDR3 DNA reads TGTGCCAGCAGCTCTCCGGGACAGGGGCCGTACACCGGGGAGCTGTTTTTT.

This clonotype was detected a few times. The rearrangement joins TRBV4-1 to TRBJ1-2; the match to TRBD1 covers 7 bases. The J segment lost 3 bases and the V segment lost 2 bases, leaving 6 bases of the junction unmatched. The length of the CDR3 is 15 residues. Germline V gene sequence: CDR1 MGHRA, CDR2 YSYEKL. CDR3 bases: TGCGCCAGCAGCCAACCGACAGGGAGCTACTATGGCTACACCTTC. This translates into CASSQPTGSYYGYTF.

J is TRBJ1-6 and V is TRBV6-1, with D tentatively TRBD1 (5 bases). The germline V gene encodes CDR1 MNHNS and CDR2 SASEGT. Trimming stripped 7 bases from V and 0 bases from J, with 10 bases between. The CDR3 loop spans 15 amino acids. DNA of the CDR3: TGTGCCAGCACCCTCGGGGCCTCCTATAATTCACCCCTCCACTTT. It is translated as CASTLGASYNSPLHF.

This clonotype has a count of ten or more. The chain carries TRBV20-1 and TRBJ2-7; 9 bases line up with TRBD1. V trimming: 3 bases; J trimming: 6 bases; junction bases outside the gene matches: 21. Germline CDR1 DFQATT, CDR2 SNEGSKA (reference sequence). CDR3 size: 18 residues. The CDR3 DNA is TGCAGTGCTAGGGGCTTTGACAGGGGGTCTACCCTGGCCGGCGAGCAGTACTTC. Translation: CSARGFDRGSTLAGEQYF.

The table lists this clonotype with a few counts. CDR3 protein: CASSSPTGTFGNYGYTF. For the CDR3, the DNA is TGTGCCAGCAGCTCCCCGACAGGGACTTTTGGGAACTATGGCTACACCTTC. The genes are TRBV6-2 or TRBV6-3 and TRBJ1-2; 7 nucleotides match TRBD1. There are 17 residues in the CDR3. V was pared by 6 bases and J by 2 bases, with 15 bases of the junction left unmatched. Germline CDR1 MNHEY, CDR2 SVGEGT.